This T cell receptor (beta chain) came from a study of blood T cell repertoires in COVID-19. Overall study: From the United States, Italy and Spain came samples of acute and convalescent COVID-19. T cells, B-cell-depleted T cells, or PBMCs provided the cDNA or gDNA that served as material.

Germline V CDR1 and CDR2: MDHEN, SYDVKM. This CDR3 comprises 14 residues. The ends were cut back, 2 bases at V and 0 bases at J, with 7 bases in the middle. In the authors' methods: For nucleated cells, counts were estimated from reference gene primer amplification. Assay used: immunoSEQ multiplex PCR; TCRdb lists only in-frame clones, some missing. The V and J calls and clone size are taken from that table; D and trimming were inferred from the DNA. In the table there are roughly 97,000 clones, approximately 80% of which are singletons. The sample taken for sequencing was peripheral blood. The TCR was taken from a man between 65 and 85 years old with acute or convalescent COVID-19. V usage is TRBV28 and J usage is TRBJ1-1, with unresolved D. CDR3 protein: CASSLRGLNTEAFF. The CDR3 DNA is TGTGCCAGCAGTTTACGCGGATTGAACACTGAAGCTTTCTTT. The variable domain in full, completed from reference TRBV28 and TRBJ1-1, reads DVKVTQSSRYLVKRTGEKVFLECVQDMDHENMFWYRQDPGLGLRLIYFSYDVKMKEKGDIPEGYSVSREKKERFSLILESASTNQTSMYLCASSLRGLNTEAFFGQGTRLTVV.